These 5 T cell receptor beta chains were all obtained from the same sample, sequenced in a study of T cell changes during pregnancy in multiple sclerosis. Some clones are missing from TCRdb's copy, which holds only in-frame ones; the method was immunoSEQ multiplex PCR. The sample lists tens of thousands of clones, about 88% occurring once. Specimen: CD4+ T cells from peripheral blood mononuclear cells, collected in the first trimester of pregnancy. These receptor sequences come from a female donor with multiple sclerosis, enrolled in a pregnancy study.

The chain joins TRBV11-2 to TRBJ2-1; TRBD1 might be the D (5 bases). Germline CDR1 is SGHAT and CDR2 is FQNNGV. CDR3 length equals 13 residues. Trimming took off 6 bases at V and 7 bases at J, with 13 bases between the two ends. CDR3 protein: CASRSGWANEQFF. The CDR3, as DNA: TGTGCCAGCAGATCAGGGTGGGCAAATGAGCAGTTCTTC.

The genes are TRBV11-2 and TRBJ2-1, with 13 positions matching TRBD2. The trim removed 3 bases at V and 8 bases at J, leaving 7 bases unmatched. Germline CDR1 SGHAT, CDR2 FQNNGV. This CDR3 is 16 amino acids long. The CDR3 nucleotides read TGTGCCAGCAGCTTCTCCGGGACTAGCGGGACCCATGAGCAGTTCTTC. It codes for CASSFSGTSGTHEQFF.

As DNA, the CDR3 is TGTGCCAGCAGTGAAGTTACGGGACAGGGAGGATCACCCCTCCACTTT. This sequence encodes CASSEVTGQGGSPLHF. This sequence joins TRBV6-1 and TRBJ1-6, with TRBD1 matching over 9 bases. The V gene end was trimmed by 1 base and the J gene end by 10 bases; junction bases not matched to a gene: 8. Germline V lookup: CDR1 MNHNS, CDR2 SASEGT. The CDR3 runs to 16 residues.

V and J are TRBV27 and TRBJ2-1; 9 nucleotides agree with TRBD2. V lost 7 bases and J lost 4; bases outside the gene matches: 14. The germline V gene has CDR1 MNHEY and CDR2 SMNVEV (reference sequence). The CDR3 loop spans 17 amino acids. CDR3 DNA: TGTGCCAGCACCGGCCAAAGTAGCGGGAGAGTTTACAATGAGCAGTTCTTC. As protein: CASTGQSSGRVYNEQFF.

The chain recombines TRBV7-9 with TRBJ2-1, with 7 bases that match TRBD2. This CDR3 region has 16 residues. V shed 5 bases, J shed 5 bases, and the junction held 12 bases outside the gene matches. Germline loops: CDR1 SEHNR, CDR2 FQNEAQ (reference sequence). CDR3 sequence (DNA): TGTGCCAGCAGCCGTATCACGTGGGACTACCACAATGAGCAGTTCTTC. Translated, it gives CASSRITWDYHNEQFF.